This T cell receptor (beta chain) was recorded in a study of T cell responses to AZD1222 COVID-19 vaccine. The table came from immunoSEQ multiplex PCR; TCRdb's copy has only in-frame clones and leaves some out. The table lists some 130,000 clones, 70% to 90% of them singletons, with under 2% in the top ten. Study-level results: Reportedly, nearly half of unique spike TCRs recognized epitopes outside B.1.351/B.1.1.7 mutations.

Details on this clone: Its target is not known.

CDR3 size: 17 residues. V was trimmed by 1 base and J by 2 bases, leaving 16 bases between them. The rearrangement uses TRBV5-3 and TRBJ2-4; tentatively, D is TRBD1 (5 bases). TRBV5-3 is an ORF, with its function uncertain. The sequenced sample was peripheral blood, obtained on day 0 of AZD1222 vaccination. This TCR derives from an adult in good health. The CDR3 here is CARSLRDARGSKNIQYF. The CDR3 bases are TGTGCCAGAAGCTTGAGAGACGCAAGGGGTTCCAAAAACATTCAGTACTTC.